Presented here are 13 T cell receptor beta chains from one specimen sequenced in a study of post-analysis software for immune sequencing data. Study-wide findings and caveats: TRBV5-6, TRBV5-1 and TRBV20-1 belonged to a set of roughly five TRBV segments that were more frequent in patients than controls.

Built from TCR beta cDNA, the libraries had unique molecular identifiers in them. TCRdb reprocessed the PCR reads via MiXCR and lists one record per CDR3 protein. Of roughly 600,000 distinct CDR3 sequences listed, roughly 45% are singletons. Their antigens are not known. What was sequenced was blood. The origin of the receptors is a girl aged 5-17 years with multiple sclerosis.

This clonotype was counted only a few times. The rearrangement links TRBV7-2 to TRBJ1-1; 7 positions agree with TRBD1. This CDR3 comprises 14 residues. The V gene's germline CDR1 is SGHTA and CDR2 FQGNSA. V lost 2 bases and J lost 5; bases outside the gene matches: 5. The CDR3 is CASSLNRGGTEAFF. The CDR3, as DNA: TGTGCCAGCAGCTTAAACAGGGGAGGGACTGAAGCTTTCTTT.

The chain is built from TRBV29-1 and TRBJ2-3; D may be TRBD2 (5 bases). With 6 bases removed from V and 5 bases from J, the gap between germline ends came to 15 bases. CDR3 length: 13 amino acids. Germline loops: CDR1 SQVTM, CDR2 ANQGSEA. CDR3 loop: CSVRGLLGDTQYF. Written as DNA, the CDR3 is TGCAGCGTCCGAGGGCTGTTAGGAGATACGCAGTATTTT.

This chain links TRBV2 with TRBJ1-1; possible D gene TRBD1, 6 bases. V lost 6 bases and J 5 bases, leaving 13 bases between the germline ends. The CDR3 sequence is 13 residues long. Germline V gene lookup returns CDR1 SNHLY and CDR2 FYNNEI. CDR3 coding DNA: TGTGCCAGCAGAGCGGACAGTCGAACTGAAGCTTTCTTT. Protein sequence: CASRADSRTEAFF.

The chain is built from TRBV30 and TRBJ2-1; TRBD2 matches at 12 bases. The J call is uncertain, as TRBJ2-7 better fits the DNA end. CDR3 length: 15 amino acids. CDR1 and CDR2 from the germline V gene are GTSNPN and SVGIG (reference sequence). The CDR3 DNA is TGTGCCTGGAGTTATGCACTAGCGGGAGGTGGCGAGCAGTACTTC. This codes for CAWSYALAGGGEQYF.

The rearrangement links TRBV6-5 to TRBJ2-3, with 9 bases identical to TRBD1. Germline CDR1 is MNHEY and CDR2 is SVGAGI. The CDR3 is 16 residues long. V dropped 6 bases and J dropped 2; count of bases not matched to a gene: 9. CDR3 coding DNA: TGTGCCAGCAGGCTGGACAGGGGTATTCCCACAGATACGCAGTATTTT. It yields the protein CASRLDRGIPTDTQYF.

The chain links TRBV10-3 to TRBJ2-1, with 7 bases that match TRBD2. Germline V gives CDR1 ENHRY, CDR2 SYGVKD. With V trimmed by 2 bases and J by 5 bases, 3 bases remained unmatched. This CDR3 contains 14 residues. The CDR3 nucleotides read TGTGCCATCAGTGAGCGGGCGGGGGACAATGAGCAGTTCTTC. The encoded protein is CAISERAGDNEQFF.

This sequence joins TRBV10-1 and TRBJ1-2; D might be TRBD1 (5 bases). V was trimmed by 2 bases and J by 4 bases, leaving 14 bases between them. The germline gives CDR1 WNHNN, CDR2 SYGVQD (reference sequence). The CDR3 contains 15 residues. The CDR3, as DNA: TGCGCCAGCAGTGAGGGGACGGAAAAGCTCTATGGCTACACCTTC. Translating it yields CASSEGTEKLYGYTF.

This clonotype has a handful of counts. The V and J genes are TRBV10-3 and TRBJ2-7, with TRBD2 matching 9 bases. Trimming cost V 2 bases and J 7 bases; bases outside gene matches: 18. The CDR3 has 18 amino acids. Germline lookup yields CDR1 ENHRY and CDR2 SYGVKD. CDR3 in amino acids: CAISEPPRLVLAGREQYF. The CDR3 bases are TGTGCCATCAGTGAGCCCCCCCGTCTGGTCCTAGCGGGGAGAGAGCAGTACTTC.

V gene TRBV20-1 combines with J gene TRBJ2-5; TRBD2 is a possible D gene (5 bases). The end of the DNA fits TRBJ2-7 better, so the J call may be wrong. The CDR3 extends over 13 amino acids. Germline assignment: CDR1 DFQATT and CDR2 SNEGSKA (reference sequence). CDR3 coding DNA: TGCAGTGCCCCCGCCCGAGGGTTTAGCGAGCAGTACTTC. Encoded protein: CSAPARGFSEQYF.

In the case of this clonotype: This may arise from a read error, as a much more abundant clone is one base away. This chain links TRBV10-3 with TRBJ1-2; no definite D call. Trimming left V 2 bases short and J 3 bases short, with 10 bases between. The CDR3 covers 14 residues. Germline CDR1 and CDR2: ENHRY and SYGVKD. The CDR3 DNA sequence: TGTGCCATCAGTGAGAGTGTTCCGCACTATGGCTACACCTTC. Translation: CAISESVPHYGYTF.

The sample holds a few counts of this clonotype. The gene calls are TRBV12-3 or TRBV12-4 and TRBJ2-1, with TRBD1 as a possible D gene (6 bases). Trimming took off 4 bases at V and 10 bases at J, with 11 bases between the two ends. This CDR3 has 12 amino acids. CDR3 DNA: TGTGCCAGCAGTTCCGTACAGGGCGAGCAGTTCTTC. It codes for CASSSVQGEQFF.

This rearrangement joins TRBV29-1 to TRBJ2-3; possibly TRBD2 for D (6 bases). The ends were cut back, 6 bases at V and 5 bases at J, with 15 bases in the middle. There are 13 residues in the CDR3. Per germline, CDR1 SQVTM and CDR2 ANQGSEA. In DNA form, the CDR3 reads TGCAGCGTCGCCGGGAGACTGGGAGATACGCAGTATTTT. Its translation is CSVAGRLGDTQYF.

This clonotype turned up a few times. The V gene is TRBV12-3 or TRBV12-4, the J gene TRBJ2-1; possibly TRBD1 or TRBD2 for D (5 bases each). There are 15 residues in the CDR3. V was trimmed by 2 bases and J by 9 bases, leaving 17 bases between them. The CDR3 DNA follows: TGTGCCAGCAGTTTACATCGGGACCCCTGGGGTGAGCAGTTCTTC. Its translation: CASSLHRDPWGEQFF.